Listed below are T cell receptor beta chains from one sample, sequenced in a study of cytomegalovirus exposure and HLA in healthy donors. The data were produced by immunoSEQ multiplex PCR, yet TCRdb's version contains in-frame clones alone and is incomplete. The table records under 300,000 clones, more than 80% of them present only once. The specimen was PBMCs. These receptors all stem from a man in his forties or fifties in good health and CMV-seropositive. The conserved cysteine and the conserved F or W are not part of the CDR3 here. Fields, in order: CDR3 length, J gene, V gene, CDR3 protein.

CDR3 length: 13
J gene: TRBJ2-5
V gene: TRBV6-6
CDR3 protein: ASSSTTGSQETQY

CDR3 length: 15
J gene: TRBJ2-6
V gene: TRBV5-6
CDR3 protein: ASSWGPGPPGANVLT

CDR3 length: 13
J gene: TRBJ2-3
V gene: TRBV11-2
CDR3 protein: ASSLTGSTTDTQY

CDR3 length: 12
J gene: TRBJ2-2
V gene: TRBV2
CDR3 protein: ASSGTRGGGELF

CDR3 length: 11
J gene: TRBJ2-6
V gene: TRBV15
CDR3 protein: AEPVTGANVLT

CDR3 length: 13
J gene: TRBJ1-1
V gene: TRBV10-1
CDR3 protein: ASRDRARNYTEAF

CDR3 length: 13
J gene: TRBJ2-7
V gene: TRBV4-2
CDR3 protein: ASSQGVEKTYEQY

CDR3 length: 15
J gene: TRBJ2-1
V gene: TRBV7-8
CDR3 protein: ASRQRLRGTGDNEQF

CDR3 length: 12
J gene: TRBJ2-3
V gene: TRBV7-9
CDR3 protein: ASSATGGPDTQY

CDR3 length: 14
J gene: TRBJ2-7
V gene: TRBV4-2
CDR3 protein: ASSQDGTSGSYEQY

CDR3 length: 12
J gene: TRBJ2-7
V gene: TRBV29-1
CDR3 protein: SVEEGLAGVEQY

CDR3 length: 15
J gene: TRBJ2-7
V gene: TRBV29-1
CDR3 protein: SVEGPGAATRDYEQY

CDR3 length: 13
J gene: TRBJ2-7
V gene: TRBV6-5
CDR3 protein: ASRGSGSHDREQY

CDR3 length: 13
J gene: TRBJ2-1
V gene: TRBV7-7
CDR3 protein: ASSTTSGRAGEQF

CDR3 length: 13
J gene: TRBJ2-7
V gene: TRBV4-1
CDR3 protein: ASSHNGGGSYEQY

CDR3 length: 13
J gene: TRBJ1-1
V gene: TRBV28
CDR3 protein: ASSTWTVLNTEAF

CDR3 length: 16
J gene: TRBJ1-5
V gene: TRBV19
CDR3 protein: ASSRTGTGGFGNQPQH

CDR3 length: 13
J gene: TRBJ2-3
V gene: TRBV19
CDR3 protein: ASTATAEGTDTQY

CDR3 length: 12
J gene: TRBJ2-1
V gene: TRBV29-1
CDR3 protein: SVEYTGTYNEQF

CDR3 length: 12
J gene: TRBJ1-2
V gene: TRBV2
CDR3 protein: ASRTGSQLYGYT

CDR3 length: 13
J gene: TRBJ1-1
V gene: TRBV27
CDR3 protein: ASSSPPEMNTEAF

CDR3 length: 16
J gene: TRBJ2-6
V gene: TRBV5-1
CDR3 protein: ASSLRTGGLSGANVLT

CDR3 length: 15
J gene: TRBJ1-2
V gene: TRBV27
CDR3 protein: ASSLSLGTGTIYGYT

CDR3 length: 17
J gene: TRBJ2-2
V gene: TRBV4-3
CDR3 protein: ASRGQLAGGGIGPGELF

CDR3 length: 12
J gene: TRBJ2-7
V gene: TRBV6-6
CDR3 protein: ASSRRDRNSVQY

CDR3 length: 14
J gene: TRBJ1-1
V gene: TRBV16
CDR3 protein: ASSPTGAGVNTEAF

CDR3 length: 13
J gene: TRBJ2-1
V gene: TRBV2
CDR3 protein: ASSAGLAGDNEQF

CDR3 length: 12
J gene: TRBJ1-1
V gene: TRBV29-1
CDR3 protein: SVEDLRENTEAF

CDR3 length: 12
J gene: TRBJ1-1
V gene: TRBV2
CDR3 protein: ASRIRTGNTEAF

CDR3 length: 12
J gene: TRBJ2-7
V gene: TRBV7-9
CDR3 protein: ASSYGQRESEQY

CDR3 length: 11
J gene: TRBJ1-2
V gene: TRBV29-1
CDR3 protein: SVRGGGRDGYT

CDR3 length: 12
J gene: TRBJ1-6
V gene: TRBV28
CDR3 protein: ASIRRGSNSPLH

CDR3 length: 14
J gene: TRBJ2-1
V gene: TRBV27
CDR3 protein: ASSFPGLAGKNEQF

CDR3 length: 13
J gene: TRBJ1-2
V gene: TRBV6-5
CDR3 protein: ASSPGQAANYGYT

CDR3 length: 15
J gene: TRBJ2-3
V gene: TRBV7-2
CDR3 protein: ASRRPGLALGTDTQY

CDR3 length: 13
J gene: TRBJ1-3
V gene: TRBV18
CDR3 protein: ASSLQASSGNTIY

CDR3 length: 12
J gene: TRBJ1-4
V gene: TRBV10-3
CDR3 protein: AISERDRGEKLF

CDR3 length: 13
J gene: TRBJ1-5
V gene: TRBV30
CDR3 protein: AWREGSYSNQPQH

CDR3 length: 11
J gene: TRBJ1-2
V gene: TRBV6-5
CDR3 protein: ASSRSGRDGYT

CDR3 length: 12
J gene: TRBJ1-1
V gene: TRBV19
CDR3 protein: ASSRTGVNTEAF

CDR3 length: 14
J gene: TRBJ2-7
V gene: TRBV5-1
CDR3 protein: ASSTGLAGLSYEQY

CDR3 length: 16
J gene: TRBJ2-6
V gene: TRBV19
CDR3 protein: ASSIFGTGYSGANVLT

CDR3 length: 13
J gene: TRBJ1-2
V gene: TRBV6-1
CDR3 protein: ASSPSQGLGYGYT

CDR3 length: 14
J gene: TRBJ2-7
V gene: TRBV6-6
CDR3 protein: ASSSDAGQGSYEQY

CDR3 length: 13
J gene: TRBJ1-5
V gene: TRBV10-2
CDR3 protein: ASMIAGAGDQPQH